These T cell receptor beta chains were read from a single sample in a study of chemoradiotherapy in HPV16-positive cancers. Using immunoSEQ multiplex PCR, the repertoire was profiled, and TCRdb retains in-frame clones only, with some absent. The table lists approximately 9,200 clones, about 68% of them singletons. The sequencing used tumor tissue, collected from a patient who underwent chemoradiotherapy. The receptors stem from a human donor with HPV-associated anogenital cancer. Both conserved end residues are trimmed from each CDR3. Each record gives: V gene, J gene, clone size, CDR3 protein. For some rows the clone size is stated as once, few or many, or as a class when expanded; others skip it.

V gene: TRBV9
J gene: TRBJ2-1
clone size: few
CDR3 protein: ASSVGGRGRVNEQF

V gene: TRBV5-1
J gene: TRBJ2-3
clone size: -
CDR3 protein: ASSVGSDTQY

V gene: TRBV5-1
J gene: TRBJ2-7
clone size: once
CDR3 protein: ASSLLSGDWSYEQY

V gene: TRBV25-1
J gene: TRBJ1-3
clone size: -
CDR3 protein: ASSYGSGNTIY

V gene: TRBV11-3
J gene: TRBJ2-2
clone size: -
CDR3 protein: ASSSRTLDRAGELF

V gene: TRBV11-3
J gene: TRBJ2-1
clone size: -
CDR3 protein: ASSSERGGLRNEQF

V gene: TRBV19
J gene: TRBJ2-2
clone size: once
CDR3 protein: ASSWGTNTGELF

V gene: TRBV7-2
J gene: TRBJ1-6
clone size: few
CDR3 protein: ASSFSLAVGGSYNSPLH

V gene: TRBV13
J gene: TRBJ1-3
clone size: -
CDR3 protein: ASSLDLSGNTIY

V gene: TRBV2
J gene: TRBJ1-3
clone size: few
CDR3 protein: ASRSDRLQASTIY

V gene: TRBV4-3
J gene: TRBJ2-2
clone size: few
CDR3 protein: ASSHRQPRTGELF

V gene: TRBV4-1
J gene: TRBJ2-1
clone size: -
CDR3 protein: ASSQTSGSYNEQF

V gene: TRBV4-1
J gene: TRBJ1-1
clone size: -
CDR3 protein: ASSPTTGWDTEAF

V gene: TRBV30
J gene: TRBJ1-4
clone size: -
CDR3 protein: AWDEGFGTEKLF

V gene: TRBV10-2
J gene: TRBJ2-1
clone size: few
CDR3 protein: ASSSNGEYNEQF

V gene: TRBV7-2
J gene: TRBJ2-5
clone size: -
CDR3 protein: ASSLAETQY

V gene: TRBV19
J gene: TRBJ1-5
clone size: -
CDR3 protein: ASSAQHVTNQPQH

V gene: TRBV11-2
J gene: TRBJ1-2
clone size: few
CDR3 protein: ASSPGEYYGYT

V gene: TRBV5-1
J gene: TRBJ2-3
clone size: -
CDR3 protein: ASSLGGGGSTDTQY

V gene: TRBV6-5
J gene: TRBJ2-2
clone size: -
CDR3 protein: ASSYSKRGTGELF

V gene: TRBV14
J gene: TRBJ2-7
clone size: -
CDR3 protein: ASSALSGRPYEQY

V gene: TRBV4-1
J gene: TRBJ2-1
clone size: -
CDR3 protein: ASSPPGTGYNEQF

V gene: TRBV14
J gene: TRBJ1-6
clone size: once
CDR3 protein: ASSPSGTGSSPLH

V gene: TRBV6-4
J gene: TRBJ2-4
clone size: -
CDR3 protein: ASSEEGGKNIQY

V gene: TRBV30
J gene: TRBJ2-3
clone size: -
CDR3 protein: AWSFRGGGTDTQY

V gene: TRBV5-6
J gene: TRBJ2-5
clone size: -
CDR3 protein: ASSPTGRGGETQY

V gene: TRBV4-3
J gene: TRBJ2-2
clone size: -
CDR3 protein: ASSQRGGPTYTGELF

V gene: TRBV4-3
J gene: TRBJ1-2
clone size: -
CDR3 protein: ASSHTDRGGFSGYT

V gene: TRBV10-2
J gene: TRBJ1-6
clone size: -
CDR3 protein: ASSENRGNSPLH

V gene: TRBV4-3
J gene: TRBJ2-2
clone size: -
CDR3 protein: ASSPVGLGQGRAGELF

V gene: TRBV21-1
J gene: TRBJ1-6
clone size: -
CDR3 protein: ASRDRGQRSPLH

V gene: TRBV5-4
J gene: TRBJ1-2
clone size: -
CDR3 protein: ASSSDGNYGYT

V gene: TRBV2
J gene: TRBJ1-1
clone size: -
CDR3 protein: ASSDGREWSTEAF

V gene: TRBV12-2
J gene: TRBJ1-1
clone size: once
CDR3 protein: ASRLVEGTRLAF

V gene: TRBV27
J gene: TRBJ2-2
clone size: few
CDR3 protein: ASSLILGQGGTGELF

V gene: TRBV15
J gene: TRBJ2-6
clone size: -
CDR3 protein: ATSLRGTGANVLT

V gene: TRBV4-3
J gene: TRBJ1-1
clone size: -
CDR3 protein: ASTNMNTEAF

V gene: TRBV7-8
J gene: TRBJ2-3
clone size: medium-sized
CDR3 protein: ASSLYEYLRKASTDTQY

V gene: TRBV7-3
J gene: TRBJ2-5
clone size: -
CDR3 protein: ASSRGGHPQETQY

V gene: TRBV7-3
J gene: TRBJ2-3
clone size: once
CDR3 protein: ASRNPGTSGSTDTQY

V gene: TRBV6-6
J gene: TRBJ1-1
clone size: few
CDR3 protein: ASSPDRGEAF

V gene: TRBV5-4
J gene: TRBJ2-5
clone size: -
CDR3 protein: ASSPGLAGGLYQETQY

V gene: TRBV25-1
J gene: TRBJ2-1
clone size: few
CDR3 protein: ASSEYNTVRNEQF

V gene: TRBV6-4
J gene: TRBJ1-2
clone size: once
CDR3 protein: ASSEGTTGYGYT

V gene: TRBV9
J gene: TRBJ1-6
clone size: once
CDR3 protein: ASSSRQGGGQNSPLH

V gene: TRBV19
J gene: TRBJ2-7
clone size: -
CDR3 protein: ASSISGGLYEQY